A single sample is the source of the 16 T cell receptor beta chains below, sequenced in a study of shared clonotypes between healthy human individuals. CD45RO-negative cells were positively selected for CCR7, leaving out terminally differentiated effector memory CD45RA+ cells. Clones were sequenced by immunoSEQ multiplex PCR, and TCRdb holds only the in-frame ones, with some missing. The sample yields approximately 2,000,000 clones, roughly 95% seen once. Sequencing used naive CD8+ T cells from PBMCs. The origin of the receptors is a man younger than 35 in good health. Some clones in this sample may be carry-over from other donors' samples.

The chain has TRBV28 and TRBJ2-7; TRBD1 is a possible D gene (5 bases). Germline V lookup: CDR1 MDHEN, CDR2 SYDVKM. The V and J ends lost 5 bases and 3 bases respectively, with 11 bases between them. The length of the CDR3 is 13 residues. The CDR3, as DNA: TGTGCCAGCAGTCACCAGGGCTACTACGAGCAGTACTTC. It yields the protein CASSHQGYYEQYF.

Turning to this clone: The sample holds other DNA sequences that translate to the same CDR3. V is TRBV9 and J is TRBJ2-3; no clear D gene. Trimming took 4 bases from V and 5 from J, leaving 8 bases between them. Germline lookup yields CDR1 SGDLS and CDR2 YYNGEE. The CDR3 is made up of 12 amino acids. CDR3 in DNA: TGTGCCAGCAGCCCGTCTCGAGATACGCAGTATTTT. Translation: CASSPSRDTQYF.

V gene TRBV4-1 combines with J gene TRBJ1-2, with D possibly matching TRBD1 (6 bases). V was clipped by 6 bases and J by 2 bases, with 28 bases between them. This CDR3 comprises 19 residues. Germline lookup yields CDR1 MGHRA and CDR2 YSYEKL. CDR3 loop: CASRTRFVRGTVENYGYTF. In nucleotides, the CDR3 is TGCGCCAGCAGAACAAGGTTCGTAAGGGGGACGGTGGAGAACTATGGCTACACCTTC.

The V gene is TRBV30, the J gene TRBJ2-3; 9 bases line up with TRBD2. This CDR3 comprises 15 residues. The V gene's germline CDR1 is GTSNPN and CDR2 SVGIG (reference sequence). V lost 3 bases and J lost 1; bases outside the gene matches: 5. CDR3 amino acids: CAWSALAGGTDTQYF. The CDR3, as DNA: TGTGCCTGGAGCGCATTAGCGGGAGGCACAGATACGCAGTATTTT.

The chain's CDR3 is CASSLGGVTGANVLTF. CDR3 bases: TGTGCCAGCAGTTTGGGGGGAGTGACTGGGGCCAACGTCCTGACTTTC. This chain connects TRBV28 to TRBJ2-6; possibly TRBD2 for D (6 bases). The germline V and J ends were trimmed by 3 bases and 2 bases, with 11 bases remaining between them. Germline CDR1 is MDHEN and CDR2 is SYDVKM. The length of the CDR3 is 16 residues.

CDR3 sequence (DNA): TGTGCCAGCAGTTACGAAGGGAAGGAAGAGACCCAGTACTTC. Translating gives CASSYEGKEETQYF. J is TRBJ2-5 and V is TRBV6-5; no clear D gene. This CDR3 spans 14 amino acids. The germline V and J ends were trimmed by 2 bases and 3 bases, with 10 bases remaining between them. The germline V gene encodes CDR1 MNHEY and CDR2 SVGAGI.

V gene TRBV5-4 combines with J gene TRBJ2-3; 8 nucleotides align to TRBD2. This CDR3 spans 15 amino acids. After removal of 5 bases from V and 1 base from J, the junction contained 6 bases not matched to a gene. Germline loops: CDR1 SGHNT, CDR2 YYREEE (reference sequence). The CDR3 loop reads CASRQREWGTDTQYF. The CDR3 DNA reads as TGTGCCAGCAGACAGCGGGAGTGGGGCACAGATACGCAGTATTTT.

This sequence joins TRBV7-9 and TRBJ1-5; no firm D call. CDR1 is SEHNR, CDR2 FQNEAQ, per germline (reference sequence). The CDR3 extends over 14 amino acids. The germline V and J ends were trimmed by 5 bases and 2 bases, with 10 bases remaining between them. CDR3 nucleotide sequence: TGTGCCAGCAGCCGCGAGGTAGGCAATCAGCCCCAGCATTTT. Its translation: CASSREVGNQPQHF.

CDR3 sequence: CASSYVPEGPLPSNTGELFF. The CDR3 coding sequence is TGTGCCAGCTCATACGTTCCGGAAGGCCCCCTTCCCAGTAACACCGGGGAGCTGTTTTTT. The V gene is TRBV18, the J gene TRBJ2-2; no clear D. The CDR3 covers 20 residues. Per the germline V gene, CDR1 is KGHSH and CDR2 is LQKENI. V lost 5 bases and J 2 bases, leaving 27 bases between the germline ends.

The V gene is TRBV2, the J gene TRBJ2-5, with TRBD1 matching over 8 bases. Germline-derived CDR1 and CDR2 are SNHLY and FYNNEI. The junction had 4 bases not matched to a gene; V was cut back by 5 bases and J by 5 bases. This CDR3 spans 13 amino acids. CDR3 in DNA: TGTGCCAGCAGTCAGGGGGCGCGGGAGACCCAGTACTTC. This codes for CASSQGARETQYF.

The chain joins TRBV19 to TRBJ2-7; 8 bases map to TRBD1. The junction had 8 bases not matched to a gene; V was cut back by 0 bases and J by 1 base. The germline V gene has CDR1 LNHDA and CDR2 SQIVND (reference sequence). This CDR3 has 17 residues. CDR3 region: CASSIDLIRGPSYEQYF. The CDR3, as DNA: TGTGCCAGTAGTATAGATCTCATCAGGGGGCCATCCTACGAGCAGTACTTC. The full variable domain, in which reference TRBV19 and TRBJ2-7 provide the parts outside the CDR3, is DGGITQSPKYLFRKEGQNVTLSCEQNLNHDAMYWYRQDPGQGLRLIYYSQIVNDFQKGDIAEGYSVSREKKESFPLTVTSAQKNPTAFYLCASSIDLIRGPSYEQYFGPGTRLTVT.

The rearrangement uses TRBV7-9 and TRBJ2-1, with TRBD1 identical over 10 bases. CDR1 and CDR2 (germline): SEHNR, FQNEAQ (reference sequence). The trim removed 5 bases at V and 6 bases at J, leaving 7 bases unmatched. The CDR3 is made up of 15 amino acids. CDR3 DNA sequence: TGTGCCAGCAGCCCCCGGGACAGGGGATTCAATGAGCAGTTCTTC. It yields the protein CASSPRDRGFNEQFF.

The CDR3 protein is CASSSRTGITEAFF. As DNA, the CDR3 is TGTGCCAGCAGTTCCCGGACAGGGATCACTGAAGCTTTCTTT. This chain links TRBV27 with TRBJ1-1, with 8 bases aligning to TRBD1. V trimming: 4 bases; J trimming: 4 bases; junction bases outside the gene matches: 5. Germline V gene sequence: CDR1 MNHEY, CDR2 SMNVEV (reference sequence). This CDR3 is 14 amino acids long.

The chain uses TRBV11-2 and TRBJ2-1, with D perhaps TRBD1 or TRBD2 (5 bases each). The V gene lost 5 bases and the J gene lost 0 bases, with 14 bases spanning the gap. The CDR3 is made up of 16 amino acids. Looked up from germline, CDR1 is SGHAT and CDR2 is FQNNGV. DNA for the CDR3: TGTGCCAGCAGCCCGGGGTCAGGGAGCTCCTACAATGAGCAGTTCTTC. This gives the protein CASSPGSGSSYNEQFF.

V usage is TRBV27 and J usage is TRBJ2-5; TRBD1 or TRBD2 may be the D gene (6 bases each). The J call may be incorrect, as the DNA end agrees better with TRBJ2-7. Germline-derived CDR1 and CDR2 are MNHEY and SMNVEV (reference sequence). The CDR3 has 13 residues. DNA for the CDR3: TGTGCCAGCACTGGGGGCGGGGCCTACGAGCAGTACTTC. It codes for CASTGGGAYEQYF.

The rearrangement links TRBV12-2 to TRBJ2-3; the table's D gene call, TRBD2, was not cross checked with the DNA. TRBV12-2 has pseudogene status. The CDR3 has 18 amino acids. The CDR3 region is CASRLALGLASNTDTQYF. DNA of the CDR3: TGTGCAAGTCGCTTAGCGCTAGGACTAGCGTCAAACACAGATACGCAGTATTTT.